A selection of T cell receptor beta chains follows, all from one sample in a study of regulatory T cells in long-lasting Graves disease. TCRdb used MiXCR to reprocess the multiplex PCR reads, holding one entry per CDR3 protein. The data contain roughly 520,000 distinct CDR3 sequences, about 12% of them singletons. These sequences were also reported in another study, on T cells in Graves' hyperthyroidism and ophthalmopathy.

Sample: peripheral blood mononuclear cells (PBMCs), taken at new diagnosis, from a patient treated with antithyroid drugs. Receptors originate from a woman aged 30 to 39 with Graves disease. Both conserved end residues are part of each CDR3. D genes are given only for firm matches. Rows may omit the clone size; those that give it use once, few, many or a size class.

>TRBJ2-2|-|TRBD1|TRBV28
TGTGCCAGCAGTTTCCTACGTCAGGGGGCAAACACCGGGGAGCTGTTTTTT
CASSFLRQGANTGELFF
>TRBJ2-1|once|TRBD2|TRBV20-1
TGCAGTGCTCCCCCGACTAGCGGGAGAAAAAATGAGCAGTTCTTC
CSAPPTSGRKNEQFF
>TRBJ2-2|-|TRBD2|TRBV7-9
TGTGCCAGCAGCTTAGGGGTCGTAGGCGCGGGAGACACCGGGGAGCTGTTTTTT
CASSLGVVGAGDTGELFF
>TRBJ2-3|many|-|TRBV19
TGTGCCAGTAGTGCCGGGGTGATGACAGATACGCAGTATTTT
CASSAGVMTDTQYF
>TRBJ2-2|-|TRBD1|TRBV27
TGTGCCAGCAGTTTCTTCCGGGACAGGGGATTCCGAGCCGGGGAGCTGTTTTTT
CASSFFRDRGFRAGELFF
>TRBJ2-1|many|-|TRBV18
TGTGCCAGCTCACCACCGTTAACCTACGATGAGCAGTTCTTC
CASSPPLTYDEQFF
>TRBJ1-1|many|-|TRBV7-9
TGTGCCAGCAGCTTTGCAGGGACGACTGAAGCTTTCTTT
CASSFAGTTEAFF
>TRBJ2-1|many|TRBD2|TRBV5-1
TGCGCCAGCAGCTTTTTCGGACTAGCGGGAAGGTCTAACCATGAGCAGTTCTTC
CASSFFGLAGRSNHEQFF
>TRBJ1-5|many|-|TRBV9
TGTGCCAGCAGCCCCAGGCCAGGGTTGGAGCCCCAGCATTTT
CASSPRPGLEPQHF
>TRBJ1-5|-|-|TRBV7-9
TGTGCCAGCAGCAGCGCGGGCGGCACCCTCGGCCGGGGGCAGCCCCAGCATTTT
CASSSAGGTLGRGQPQHF